Sequencing of this TCR beta chain was carried out in a study of T cell responses to AZD1222 COVID-19 vaccine. General study points: Seropositive status at baseline applied to only a handful of AZD1222 recipients. Repertoires were obtained only post-peak T cell response. Of spike-specific TCRs, nearly half reportedly target regions left unmutated in variants.

As to this clone: Its target is not known.

The V end lost 7 bases, the J end lost 4 bases, and 29 bases lay between the germline ends. The CDR3 extends over 18 amino acids. Germline V gene lookup returns CDR1 MGHDK and CDR2 SYGVNS. TCRdb's table, derived via immunoSEQ multiplex PCR, lists solely in-frame clones and lacks some. The sample contains more than 150,000 clones, about 90% of which appear only once. This receptor was obtained from an adult who received the AZD1222 COVID-19 vaccine. The chain uses TRBV25-1 and TRBJ2-7; weak D call: TRBD2 (6 bases). The specimen comprised peripheral blood, sampled 28 days after the second AZD1222 dose. The DNA for the CDR3 is TGTGCCAGCACCCCCTCGTGGAACACCCGGAGGGTACGGTACGAGCAGTACTTC. It codes for CASTPSWNTRRVRYEQYF.